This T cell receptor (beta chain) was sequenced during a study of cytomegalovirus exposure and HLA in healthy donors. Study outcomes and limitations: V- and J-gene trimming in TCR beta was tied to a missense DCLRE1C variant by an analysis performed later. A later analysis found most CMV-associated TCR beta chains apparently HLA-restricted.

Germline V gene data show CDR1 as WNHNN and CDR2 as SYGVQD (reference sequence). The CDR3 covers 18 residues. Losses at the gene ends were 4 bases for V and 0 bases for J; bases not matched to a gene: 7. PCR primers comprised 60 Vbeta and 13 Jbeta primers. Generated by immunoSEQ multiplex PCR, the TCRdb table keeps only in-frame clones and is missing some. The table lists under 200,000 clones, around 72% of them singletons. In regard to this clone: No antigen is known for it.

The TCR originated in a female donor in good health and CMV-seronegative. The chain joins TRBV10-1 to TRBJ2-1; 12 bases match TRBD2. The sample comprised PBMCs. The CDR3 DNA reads TGCGCCAGCAGTGGGACTAGCGGGGCCACTAGCTCCTACAATGAGCAGTTCTTC. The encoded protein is CASSGTSGATSSYNEQFF.